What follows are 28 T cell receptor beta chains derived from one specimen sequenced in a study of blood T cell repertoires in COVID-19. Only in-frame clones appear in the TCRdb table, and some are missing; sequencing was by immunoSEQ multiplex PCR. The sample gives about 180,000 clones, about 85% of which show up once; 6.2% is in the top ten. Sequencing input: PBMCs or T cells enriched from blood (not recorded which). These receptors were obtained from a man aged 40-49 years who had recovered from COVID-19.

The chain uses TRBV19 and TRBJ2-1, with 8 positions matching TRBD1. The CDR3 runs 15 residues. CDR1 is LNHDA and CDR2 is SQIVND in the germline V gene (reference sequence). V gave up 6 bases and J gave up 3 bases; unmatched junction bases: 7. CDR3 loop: CASRLTGVNYNEQFF. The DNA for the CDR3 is TGTGCCAGTAGATTGACAGGGGTCAACTACAATGAGCAGTTCTTC.

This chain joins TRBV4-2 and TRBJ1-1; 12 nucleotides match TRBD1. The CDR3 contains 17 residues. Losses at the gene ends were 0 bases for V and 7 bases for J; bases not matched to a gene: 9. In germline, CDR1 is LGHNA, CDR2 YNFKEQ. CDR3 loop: CASSQDLGQGARGEAFF. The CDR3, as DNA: TGTGCCAGCAGCCAAGATCTGGGACAGGGGGCACGAGGTGAAGCTTTCTTT.

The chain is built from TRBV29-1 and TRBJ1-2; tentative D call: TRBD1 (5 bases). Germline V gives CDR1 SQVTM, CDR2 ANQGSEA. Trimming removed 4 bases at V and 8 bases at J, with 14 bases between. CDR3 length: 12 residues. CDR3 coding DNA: TGCAGCGTTGTGAATTGGAGGGGCGGCTACACCTTC. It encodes CSVVNWRGGYTF. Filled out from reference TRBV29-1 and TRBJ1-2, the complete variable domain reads SAVISQKPSRDICQRGTSLTIQCQVDSQVTMMFWYRQQPGQSLTLIATANQGSEATYESGFVIDKFPISRPNLTFSTLTVSNMSPEDSSIYLCSVVNWRGGYTFGSGTRLTVV.

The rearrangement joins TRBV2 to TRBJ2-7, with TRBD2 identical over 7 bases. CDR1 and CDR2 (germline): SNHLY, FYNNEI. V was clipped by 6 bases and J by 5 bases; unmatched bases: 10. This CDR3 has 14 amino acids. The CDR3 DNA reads TGTGCCAGCAGCAAGGGAGGGACCTACGACGAGCAGTACTTC. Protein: CASSKGGTYDEQYF.

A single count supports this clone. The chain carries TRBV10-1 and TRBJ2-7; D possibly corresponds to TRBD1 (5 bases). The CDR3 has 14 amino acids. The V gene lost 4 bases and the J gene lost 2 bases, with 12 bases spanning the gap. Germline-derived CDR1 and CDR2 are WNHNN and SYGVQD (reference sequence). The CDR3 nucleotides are TGCGCCAGCAGTGGGTACAGGAATCCCTACGAGCAGTACTTC. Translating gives CASSGYRNPYEQYF.

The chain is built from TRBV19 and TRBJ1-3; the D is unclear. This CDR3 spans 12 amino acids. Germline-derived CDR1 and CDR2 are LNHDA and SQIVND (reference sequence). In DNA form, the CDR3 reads TGTGCTACAACGAGGTTTGGAAACACCATATATTTT. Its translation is CATTRFGNTIYF.

CDR3 sequence reads: CASSSPGSGRGTDTQYF. The CDR3 DNA follows: TGTGCCAGCAGCTCGCCGGGTAGCGGGAGGGGCACAGATACGCAGTATTTT. The chain employs TRBV7-3 and TRBJ2-3, with 11 bases identical to TRBD2. Losses at the gene ends were 4 bases for V and 1 base for J; bases not matched to a gene: 7. This CDR3 has 17 residues. In germline, CDR1 is SGHTA, CDR2 FQGTGA.

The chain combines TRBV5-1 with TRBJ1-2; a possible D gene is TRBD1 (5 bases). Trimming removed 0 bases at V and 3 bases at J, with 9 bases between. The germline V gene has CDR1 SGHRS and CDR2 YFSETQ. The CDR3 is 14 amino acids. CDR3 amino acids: CASSLDVGDYGYTF. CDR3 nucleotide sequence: TGCGCCAGCAGCTTGGATGTAGGGGACTATGGCTACACCTTC. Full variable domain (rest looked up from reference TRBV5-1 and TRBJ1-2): KAGVTQTPRYLIKTRGQQVTLSCSPISGHRSVSWYQQTPGQGLQFLFEYFSETQRNKGNFPGRFSGRQFSNSRSEMNVSTLELGDSALYLCASSLDVGDYGYTFGSGTRLTVV.

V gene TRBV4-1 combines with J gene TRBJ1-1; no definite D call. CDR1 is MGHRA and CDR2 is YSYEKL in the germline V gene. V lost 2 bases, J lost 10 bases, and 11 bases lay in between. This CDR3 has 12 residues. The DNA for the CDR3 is TGCGCCAGCAGCCAAATGCCGGGAGGAGCTTTCTTT. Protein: CASSQMPGGAFF.

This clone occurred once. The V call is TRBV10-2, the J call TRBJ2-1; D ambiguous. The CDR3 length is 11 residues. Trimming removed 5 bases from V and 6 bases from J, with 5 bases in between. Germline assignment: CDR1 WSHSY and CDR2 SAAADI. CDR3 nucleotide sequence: TGCGCCAGCAGTCACAGCAATGAGCAGTTCTTC. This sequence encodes CASSHSNEQFF.

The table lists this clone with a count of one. CDR3 in DNA: TGTGCCAGCAGACGAGGCTCTGGAAACACCATATATTTT. Translated, it gives CASRRGSGNTIYF. V is TRBV12-3 or TRBV12-4 and J is TRBJ1-3, with D unresolved. This CDR3 spans 13 amino acids. Trimming took off 6 bases at V and 0 bases at J, with 6 bases between the two ends.

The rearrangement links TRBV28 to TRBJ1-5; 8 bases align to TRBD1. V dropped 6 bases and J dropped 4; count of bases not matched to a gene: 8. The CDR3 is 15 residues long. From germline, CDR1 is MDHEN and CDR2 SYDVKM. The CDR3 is CASSSGQGSNQPQHF. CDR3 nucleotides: TGTGCCAGCAGCTCTGGACAGGGTTCGAATCAGCCCCAGCATTTT.

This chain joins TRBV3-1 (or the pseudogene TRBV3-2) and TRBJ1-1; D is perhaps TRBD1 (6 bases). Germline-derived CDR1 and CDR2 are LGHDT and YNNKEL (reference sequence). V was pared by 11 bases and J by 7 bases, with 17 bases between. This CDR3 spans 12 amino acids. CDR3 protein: CAAKGGGNEAFF. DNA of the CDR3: TGTGCCGCCAAAGGGGGGGGTAATGAAGCTTTCTTT.

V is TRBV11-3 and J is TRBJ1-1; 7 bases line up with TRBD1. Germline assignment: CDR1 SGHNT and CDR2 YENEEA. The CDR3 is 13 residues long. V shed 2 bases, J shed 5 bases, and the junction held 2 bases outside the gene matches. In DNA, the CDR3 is TGTGCCAGCAGCTTACCAGGGGGGACTGAAGCTTTCTTT. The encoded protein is CASSLPGGTEAFF.

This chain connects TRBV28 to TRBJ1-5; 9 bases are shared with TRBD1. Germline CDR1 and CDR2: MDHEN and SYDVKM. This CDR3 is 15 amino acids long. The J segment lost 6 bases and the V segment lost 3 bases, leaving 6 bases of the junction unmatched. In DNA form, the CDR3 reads TGTGCCAGCAGTTTCCGGGACAGGGAAAGTCAGCCCCAGCATTTT. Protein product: CASSFRDRESQPQHF.

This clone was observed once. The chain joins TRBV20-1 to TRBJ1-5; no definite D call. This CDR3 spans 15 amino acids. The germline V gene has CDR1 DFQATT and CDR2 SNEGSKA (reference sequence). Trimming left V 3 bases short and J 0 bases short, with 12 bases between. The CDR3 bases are TGCAGTGCTAGTGACAACACGTATAGCAATCAGCCCCAGCATTTT. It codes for CSASDNTYSNQPQHF.

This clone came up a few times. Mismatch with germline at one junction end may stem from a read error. CDR3: CASRRTGTGTFLF. The CDR3, as DNA: TGTGCCAGCAGGAGAACCGGGACAGGAACCTTTCTATTT. This chain links TRBV12-3 or TRBV12-4 with TRBJ1-1; TRBD1 agrees at 8 bases. The CDR3 is made up of 13 amino acids.

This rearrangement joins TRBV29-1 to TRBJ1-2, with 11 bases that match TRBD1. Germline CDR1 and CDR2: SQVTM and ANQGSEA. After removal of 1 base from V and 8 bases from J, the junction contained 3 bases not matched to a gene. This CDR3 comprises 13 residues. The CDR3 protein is CSVEGDRGNGYTF. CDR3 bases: TGCAGCGTTGAAGGGGACAGGGGGAACGGCTACACCTTC.

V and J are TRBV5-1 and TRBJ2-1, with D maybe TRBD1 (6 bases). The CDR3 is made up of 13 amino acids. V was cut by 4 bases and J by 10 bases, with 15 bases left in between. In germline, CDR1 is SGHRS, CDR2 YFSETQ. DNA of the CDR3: TGCGCCAGCAGCCCCTTGACAGGACCCGAGCAGTTCTTC. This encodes CASSPLTGPEQFF.

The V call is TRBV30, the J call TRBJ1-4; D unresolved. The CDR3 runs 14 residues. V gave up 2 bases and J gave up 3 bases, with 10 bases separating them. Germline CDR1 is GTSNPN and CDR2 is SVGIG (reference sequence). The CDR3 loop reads CAWSRVLSNEKLFF. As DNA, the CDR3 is TGTGCCTGGAGTCGCGTACTCTCTAATGAAAAACTGTTTTTT.

The CDR3 sequence is CASSSSTGDYGYTF. Written as DNA, the CDR3 is TGTGCCAGCAGCTCTTCGACAGGGGACTATGGCTACACCTTC. The gene calls are TRBV27 and TRBJ1-2, with 8 bases matching TRBD1. This CDR3 region has 14 residues. Germline values: CDR1 MNHEY, CDR2 SMNVEV (reference sequence). V was pared by 6 bases and J by 3 bases, with 6 bases of the junction left unmatched.

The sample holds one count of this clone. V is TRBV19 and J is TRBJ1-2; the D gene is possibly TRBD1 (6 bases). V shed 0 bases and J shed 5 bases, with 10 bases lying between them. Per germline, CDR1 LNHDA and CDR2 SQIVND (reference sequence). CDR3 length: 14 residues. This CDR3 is CASSIDRTVYGYTF. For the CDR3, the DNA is TGTGCCAGTAGTATAGATCGGACAGTTTATGGCTACACCTTC. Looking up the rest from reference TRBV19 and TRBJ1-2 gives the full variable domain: DGGITQSPKYLFRKEGQNVTLSCEQNLNHDAMYWYRQDPGQGLRLIYYSQIVNDFQKGDIAEGYSVSREKKESFPLTVTSAQKNPTAFYLCASSIDRTVYGYTFGSGTRLTVV.

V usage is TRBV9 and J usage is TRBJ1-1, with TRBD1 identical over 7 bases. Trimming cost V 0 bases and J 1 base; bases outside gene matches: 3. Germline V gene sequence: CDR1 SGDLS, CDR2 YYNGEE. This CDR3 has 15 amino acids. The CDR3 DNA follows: TGTGCCAGCAGCGTAGTGGGACAGCGGAACACTGAAGCTTTCTTT. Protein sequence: CASSVVGQRNTEAFF.

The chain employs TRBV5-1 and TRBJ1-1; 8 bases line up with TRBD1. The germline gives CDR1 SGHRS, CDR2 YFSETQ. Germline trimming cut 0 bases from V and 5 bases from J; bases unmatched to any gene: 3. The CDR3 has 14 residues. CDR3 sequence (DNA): TGCGCCAGCAGCTTGGGGCAGGGGGCGACTGAAGCTTTCTTT. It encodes CASSLGQGATEAFF.

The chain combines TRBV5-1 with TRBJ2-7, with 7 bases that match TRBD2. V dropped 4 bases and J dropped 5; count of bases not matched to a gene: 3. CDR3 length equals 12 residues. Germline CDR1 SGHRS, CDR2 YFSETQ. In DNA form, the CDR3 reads TGCGCCAGCAGCGGGGGGGTCCACGAGCAGTACTTC. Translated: CASSGGVHEQYF.

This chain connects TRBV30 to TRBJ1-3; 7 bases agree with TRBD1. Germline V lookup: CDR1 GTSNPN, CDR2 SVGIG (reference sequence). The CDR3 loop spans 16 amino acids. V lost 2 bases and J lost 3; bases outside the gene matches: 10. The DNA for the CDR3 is TGTGCCTGGAGTAGGGACAGCCTCGGGGTTGGAAACACCATATATTTT. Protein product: CAWSRDSLGVGNTIYF.

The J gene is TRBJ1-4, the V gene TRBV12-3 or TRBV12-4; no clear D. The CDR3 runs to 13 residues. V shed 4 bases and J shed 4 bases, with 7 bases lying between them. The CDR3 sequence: CASSSVFNEKLFF. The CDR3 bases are TGTGCCAGCAGTTCCGTATTTAATGAAAAACTGTTTTTT.

In nucleotides, the CDR3 is TGTGCCAGCAGTGATATGGCTGAAAAACTGTTTTTT. Its translation: CASSDMAEKLFF. The chain uses TRBV2 and TRBJ1-4; D is undetermined. The CDR3 is 12 amino acids. Trimming pared 3 bases from V and 7 bases from J, leaving 6 bases between. The V gene's germline CDR1 is SNHLY and CDR2 FYNNEI.